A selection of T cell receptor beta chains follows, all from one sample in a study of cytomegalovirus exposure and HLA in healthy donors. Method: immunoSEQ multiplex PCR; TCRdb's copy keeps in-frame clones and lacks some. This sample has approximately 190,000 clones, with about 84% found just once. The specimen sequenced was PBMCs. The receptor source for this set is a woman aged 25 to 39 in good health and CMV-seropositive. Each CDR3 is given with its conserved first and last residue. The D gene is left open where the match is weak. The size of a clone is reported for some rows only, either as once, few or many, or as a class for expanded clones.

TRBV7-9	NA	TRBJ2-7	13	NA	TGTGCCAGCAGCTTAAGGGAACTAGGGGAGCAGTACTTC	CASSLRELGEQYF
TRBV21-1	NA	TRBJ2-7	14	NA	TGTGCCAGCAGCAAAGGGGGCCAATCCTACGAGCAGTACTTC	CASSKGGQSYEQYF
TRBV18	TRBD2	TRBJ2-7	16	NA	TGTGCCAGCTCACCAACTAGACTAGCGGGAGTCTACGAGCAGTACTTC	CASSPTRLAGVYEQYF
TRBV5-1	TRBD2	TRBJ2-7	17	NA	TGCGCCAGCAGCACCGGACTAGCGGGGGCCGTAGTCTACGAGCAGTACTTC	CASSTGLAGAVVYEQYF
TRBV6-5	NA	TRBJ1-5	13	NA	TGTGCCAGCAGTGCAGGGGAAAGCCAGCCCCAGCATTTT	CASSAGESQPQHF
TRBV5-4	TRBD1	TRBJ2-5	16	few	TGTGCCAGCAGCTCGGTAAGGGACAGTAACCAAGAGACCCAGTACTTC	CASSSVRDSNQETQYF
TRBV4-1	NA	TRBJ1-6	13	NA	TGCGCCAGCAGCCTGACAGATAATTCACCCCTCCACTTT	CASSLTDNSPLHF
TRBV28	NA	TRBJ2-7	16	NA	TGTGCCAGCAGTGGGGTCAGGGTACAGGGCTCCTACGAGCAGTACTTC	CASSGVRVQGSYEQYF
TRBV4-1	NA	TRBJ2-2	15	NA	TGCGCCAGCAGCCAAGCAGGGGGCGGGGGCGGGGAGCTGTTTTTT	CASSQAGGGGGELFF
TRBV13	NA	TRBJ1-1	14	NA	TGTGCCAGCAGCTTTCGGACACCGAACACTGAAGCTTTCTTT	CASSFRTPNTEAFF
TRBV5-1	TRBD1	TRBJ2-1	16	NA	TGCGCCAGCAGCTTCTCCGGGACAGGGGATCACAATGAGCAGTTCTTC	CASSFSGTGDHNEQFF